This T cell receptor beta chain was sequenced during a study of blood T cell repertoires in COVID-19. Study overall: The United States, Italy and Spain supplied acute and convalescent COVID-19 samples. PBMCs, B-cell-depleted T cells, or T cells were the source of the cDNA or gDNA that made up the material.

After removal of 2 bases from V and 1 base from J, the junction contained 1 base not matched to a gene. This CDR3 region has 14 residues. CDR1 is MNHNS and CDR2 is SASEGT in the germline V gene. Authors' analysis steps: Amplified reference gene primers provided the basis for estimating nucleated cell counts. Using immunoSEQ multiplex PCR, the repertoire was profiled, and TCRdb retains in-frame clones only, with some absent. The D gene and trimming were derived from the DNA, and the V and J assignments and clone size from that table. In the table there are around 20,000 clones, more than 75% of which are singletons.

This sequence originates from a human donor in a cohort sampled during active COVID-19. The sample taken for sequencing was peripheral blood. The chain recombines TRBV6-1 with TRBJ2-5, with 7 bases identical to TRBD1. The CDR3 here is CASSERTGQETQYF. The CDR3 DNA follows: TGTGCCAGCAGTGAACGGACAGGCCAAGAGACCCAGTACTTC.